The rows below give T cell receptor beta chains drawn from one sample of a study of spatial heterogeneity in lung cancer. TCRdb fed the 5' RACE reads into MiXCR, producing one record per CDR3 protein. The sample includes 42,000 or so distinct CDR3 sequences, approximately 10% of them seen just once. The source material was PBMCs, sampled at follow-up. These TCRs come from a female donor with early-stage non-small cell lung cancer. The CDR3 runs from the conserved cysteine through the conserved F or W. Each record gives: V gene, J gene, D gene, clone size, CDR3 DNA, CDR3 protein. The D gene is left open where the match is weak. Only part of the rows carry a size: once, few, many, or a class if the clone is expanded.

>TRBV7-3|TRBJ1-1|NA|many
TGTGCCAGCAGCTTACGTGGGACTGGACCTCTGAACACTGAAGCTTTCTTT
CASSLRGTGPLNTEAFF
>TRBV7-3|TRBJ2-5|NA|many
TGTGCCAGCAGCTTAATGGGGGGACCAGAAGAGACCCAGTACTTC
CASSLMGGPEETQYF
>TRBV6-5|TRBJ2-2|TRBD2|few
TGTGCCAGCAGTTATAGAAAACTAGCGGGGGCGACGAACACCGGGGAGCTGTTTTTT
CASSYRKLAGATNTGELFF
>TRBV20-1|TRBJ2-7|NA|medium-sized
TGCAGTGCTAGCGGGCAGAACAGGCAGGCGTACGAGCAGTACTTC
CSASGQNRQAYEQYF
>TRBV7-2|TRBJ1-1|TRBD1|NA
TGTGCCAGCAGCCCCCAGACAGGGGGCGCAGCTTTCTTT
CASSPQTGGAAFF
>TRBV15|TRBJ2-7|NA|NA
TGTGCCACCAGCATCAGCAGGGACGACCACGAGCAGTACTTC
CATSISRDDHEQYF
>TRBV30|TRBJ2-2|TRBD2|many
TGTGCCTGGAGACCGCGGGGGAGTTCCGTCGGGGAGCTGTTTTTT
CAWRPRGSSVGELFF
>TRBV5-4|TRBJ2-5|NA|NA
TGTGCCAGCAGCTTTCAGCTACAAGAGACCCAGTACTTC
CASSFQLQETQYF
>TRBV20-1|TRBJ2-1|TRBD2|NA
TGCAGTGCTAGAGTTAGCGGGGGGGCCAGGGGCTCTTACAATGAGCAGTTCTTC
CSARVSGGARGSYNEQFF
>TRBV2|TRBJ1-2|TRBD1|NA
TGTGCCAGCAGCCTCGGGACAGCGGGTGGCTACACCTTC
CASSLGTAGGYTF
>TRBV7-2|TRBJ2-1|TRBD2|NA
TGTGCCAGCAGCCGGCCGGGACTAGCGGGGGCTCTCGATGAGCAGTTCTTC
CASSRPGLAGALDEQFF
>TRBV6-2/TRBV6-3|TRBJ2-2|TRBD2|many
TGTGCCAGCAGTTACTCGGGAGGGTGGAGCACCGGGGAGCTGTTTTTT
CASSYSGGWSTGELFF
>TRBV3-1|TRBJ2-7|NA|NA
TGTGCCAGCCAGACTGCGAGCTCCTACGAGCAGTACTTC
CASQTASSYEQYF
>TRBV7-3|TRBJ1-1|TRBD1|NA
TGTGCCAGCAGCGGACAGGTGAACACTGAAGCTTTCTTT
CASSGQVNTEAFF
>TRBV9|TRBJ2-3|NA|NA
TGTGCCAGCAGCCCGACCAGCGATTATGTAGATACGCAGTATTTT
CASSPTSDYVDTQYF
>TRBV12-3/TRBV12-4|TRBJ2-3|NA|many
TGTGCCAGCAATCACCAGAGCACAGATACGCAGTATTTT
CASNHQSTDTQYF
>TRBV12-3/TRBV12-4|TRBJ2-2|TRBD2|many
TGTGCCAGCAGACTATCTAGCGGGGGTGACACCGGGGAGCTGTTTTTT
CASRLSSGGDTGELFF
>TRBV6-2/TRBV6-3|TRBJ2-2|NA|many
TGTGCCAGCAGACGCGGGACAACTAAGGGCACCGGGGAGCTGTTTTTT
CASRRGTTKGTGELFF
>TRBV12-3/TRBV12-4|TRBJ2-7|NA|many
TGTGCCAGCAGACCCCGTGAGGACGGTTACGAGCAGTACTTC
CASRPREDGYEQYF
>TRBV7-9|TRBJ2-1|NA|many
TGTGCCAGCACCAGCTTCGCAGGGCCATCCTACAATGAGCAGTTCTTC
CASTSFAGPSYNEQFF
>TRBV19|TRBJ2-1|TRBD1|many
TGTGCCAGTAGTATAGACTACCAGGGGGCTGAGCAGTTCTTC
CASSIDYQGAEQFF
>TRBV9|TRBJ2-3|TRBD2|few
TGTGCCAGCAGCGTAGTTGCTAGCGGGGGCCCTAGAGTTTATTTT
CASSVVASGGPRVYF
>TRBV7-2|TRBJ2-3|TRBD2|few
TGTGCCAGCAGCTTAAAGGCGGGGGGTACAGATACGCAGTATTTT
CASSLKAGGTDTQYF
>TRBV19|TRBJ2-3|NA|few
TGTGCCAGTAGAAAGATCGGCCTGTCTAGCACAGATACGCAGTATTTT
CASRKIGLSSTDTQYF
>TRBV3-1|TRBJ2-1|NA|many
TGTGCCAGCAGCCAAGGACTCTCGGATGAGCAGTTCTTC
CASSQGLSDEQFF
>TRBV6-6|TRBJ1-1|NA|many
TGTGCCAGCACCCCTCCTAACACTGAAGCTTTCTTT
CASTPPNTEAFF
>TRBV19|TRBJ2-1|NA|NA
TGTGCCAGTAGTCCACAGGGTTTCTCCTACAATGAGCAGTTCTTC
CASSPQGFSYNEQFF
>TRBV20-1|TRBJ2-7|NA|NA
TGCAGTGCTAGACAGGGGGGAGGCGAGCAGTACTTC
CSARQGGGEQYF
>TRBV28|TRBJ2-1|NA|medium-sized
TGTGCCAGTACCCCTGGGGGAGCATACAATGAGCAGTTCTTC
CASTPGGAYNEQFF
>TRBV7-2|TRBJ2-2|TRBD2|many
TGTGCCAGCAGCCCTAGCGGGGGGGGCACCGGGGAGCTGTTTTTT
CASSPSGGGTGELFF
>TRBV29-1|TRBJ2-1|NA|many
TGCAGCGTCGGGAGTGAACAGGGCTTTTCCTACAATGAGCAGTTCTTC
CSVGSEQGFSYNEQFF
>TRBV7-2|TRBJ2-3|NA|NA
TGTGCCAGCAGCTTAGGGATCACAGATACGCAGTATTTT
CASSLGITDTQYF
>TRBV11-2|TRBJ1-2|NA|many
TGTGCCAGCAGCTTAGAATGGGGAACGGGATATGGCTACACCTTC
CASSLEWGTGYGYTF
>TRBV24-1|TRBJ2-1|TRBD1|many
TGTGCCACCAGTGGAGGCCCGACAGGGGCCCCCTACAATGAGCAGTTCTTC
CATSGGPTGAPYNEQFF
>TRBV20-1|TRBJ2-7|TRBD1|many
TGCAGTGCAACCGGGACAGGTAATTCCTACGAGCAGTACTTC
CSATGTGNSYEQYF
>TRBV18|TRBJ1-5|NA|few
TGTGCCAGCTCACCACGAGGGTTGGGTAGCAATCAGCCCCAGCATTTT
CASSPRGLGSNQPQHF
>TRBV24-1|TRBJ2-2|TRBD1|NA
TGTGCCACCAGTGACGAACGGACAGGGTCGAACACCGGGGAGCTGTTTTTT
CATSDERTGSNTGELFF